This T cell receptor (beta chain) stems from a study of cytomegalovirus exposure and HLA in healthy donors. The CDR3 is 15 amino acids. Trimming took 4 bases from V and 10 from J, leaving 17 bases between them. CDR1 and CDR2 from the germline V gene are LGHNA and YNFKEQ. The PCR used 60 Vbeta and 13 Jbeta primers. The protocol was immunoSEQ multiplex PCR, while the TCRdb copy is restricted to in-frame clones and leaves out a portion. The listing contains approximately 200,000 clones. Study-wide points: In vitro assays verified that three CMV-associated chains recognized CMV antigens specifically.

To note about this clone: What it binds is unknown.

Donors had nominal health at sampling but likely had unrecorded immune exposures. This TCR derives from a boy aged 5-17 years in good health and CMV-seronegative. Sequencing was performed on PBMCs. V usage is TRBV4-2 and J usage is TRBJ1-6; D is perhaps TRBD1 (6 bases). Here the CDR3 reads CASSPLDSEQSPLHF. The CDR3 DNA sequence: TGTGCCAGCAGCCCTTTGGACAGCGAACAATCACCCCTCCACTTT.